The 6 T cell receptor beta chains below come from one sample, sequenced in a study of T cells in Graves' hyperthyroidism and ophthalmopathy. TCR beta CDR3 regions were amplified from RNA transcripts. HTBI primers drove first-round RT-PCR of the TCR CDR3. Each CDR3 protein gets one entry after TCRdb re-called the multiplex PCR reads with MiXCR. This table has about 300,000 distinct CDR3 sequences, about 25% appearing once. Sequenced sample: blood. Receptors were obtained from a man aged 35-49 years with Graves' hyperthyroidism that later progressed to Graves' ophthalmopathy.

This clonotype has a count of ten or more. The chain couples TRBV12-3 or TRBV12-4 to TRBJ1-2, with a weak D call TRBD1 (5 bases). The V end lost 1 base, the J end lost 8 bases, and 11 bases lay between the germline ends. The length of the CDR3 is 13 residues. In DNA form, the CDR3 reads TGTGCCAGCAGTTTAGTCCCAGGGAGAGGCTACACCTTC. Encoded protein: CASSLVPGRGYTF.

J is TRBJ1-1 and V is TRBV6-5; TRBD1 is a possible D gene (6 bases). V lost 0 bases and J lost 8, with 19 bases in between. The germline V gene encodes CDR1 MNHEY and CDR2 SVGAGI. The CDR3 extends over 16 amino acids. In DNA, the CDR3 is TGTGCCAGCAGTTACTCCCCCCGGGACATTTCGGTAGAAGCTTTCTTT. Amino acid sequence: CASSYSPRDISVEAFF.

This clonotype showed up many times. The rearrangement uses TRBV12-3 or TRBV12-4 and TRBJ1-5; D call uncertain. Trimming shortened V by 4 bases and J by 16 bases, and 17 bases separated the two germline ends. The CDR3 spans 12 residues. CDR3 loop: CASSSTDGPRHF. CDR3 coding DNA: TGTGCCAGCAGTTCCACGGACGGGCCCCGACATTTT.

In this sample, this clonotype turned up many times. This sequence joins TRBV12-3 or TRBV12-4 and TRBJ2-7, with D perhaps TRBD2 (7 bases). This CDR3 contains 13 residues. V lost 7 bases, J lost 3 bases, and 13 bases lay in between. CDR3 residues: CASTLGGHYEQYF. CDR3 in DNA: TGTGCCAGCACCTTGGGGGGGCACTACGAGCAGTACTTC.

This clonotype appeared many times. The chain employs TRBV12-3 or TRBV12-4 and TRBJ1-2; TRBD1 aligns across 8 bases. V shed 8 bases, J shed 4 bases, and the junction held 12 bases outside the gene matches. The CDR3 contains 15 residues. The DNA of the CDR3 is TGTGCCAGCCGAACGCCGGCGGGGACAGGCTATGGCTACACCTTC. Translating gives CASRTPAGTGYGYTF.

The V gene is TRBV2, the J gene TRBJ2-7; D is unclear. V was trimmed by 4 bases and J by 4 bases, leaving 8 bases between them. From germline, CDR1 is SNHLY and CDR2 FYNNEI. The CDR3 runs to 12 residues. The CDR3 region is CASSVGRYEQYF. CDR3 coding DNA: TGTGCCAGCAGTGTTGGTCGGTACGAGCAGTACTTC.